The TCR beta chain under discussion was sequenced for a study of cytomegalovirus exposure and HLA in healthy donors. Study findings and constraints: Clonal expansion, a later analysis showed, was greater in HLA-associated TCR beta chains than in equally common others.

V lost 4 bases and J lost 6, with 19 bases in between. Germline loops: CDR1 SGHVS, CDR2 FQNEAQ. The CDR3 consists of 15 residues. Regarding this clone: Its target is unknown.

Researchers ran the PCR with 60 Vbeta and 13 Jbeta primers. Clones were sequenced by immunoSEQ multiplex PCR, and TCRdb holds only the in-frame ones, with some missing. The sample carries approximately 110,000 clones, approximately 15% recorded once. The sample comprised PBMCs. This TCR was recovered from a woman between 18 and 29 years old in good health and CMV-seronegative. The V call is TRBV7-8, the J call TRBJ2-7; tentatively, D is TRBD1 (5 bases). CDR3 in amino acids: CASSYGWGGQAEQYF. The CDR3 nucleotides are TGTGCCAGCAGCTACGGGTGGGGCGGTCAGGCCGAGCAGTACTTC. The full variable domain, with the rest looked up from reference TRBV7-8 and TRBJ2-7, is GAGVSQSPRYKVAKRGQDVALRCDPISGHVSLFWYQQALGQGPEFLTYFQNEAQLDKSGLPSDRFFAERPEGSVSTLKIQRTQQEDSAVYLCASSYGWGGQAEQYFGPGTRLTVT.